These T cell receptor beta chains were read from a single sample in a study of CXCR3-negative and CXCR3-positive naive CD8 T cells. TCRdb reprocessed the 5' RACE reads and keeps a single row for each CDR3 protein, giving no DNA. Its clone listing holds some 150,000 distinct CDR3 sequences. The source material was naive CXCR3+ CD8+ T cells from blood. These receptors came from a human donor in good health. Some clones in this sample may be carry-over from other donors' samples. The CDR3 runs from the conserved cysteine through the conserved F or W.

>12|TRBV7-9|TRBJ2-1
CASRDRTDEQFF
>15|TRBV12-3/TRBV12-4|TRBJ2-5
CASSLTFPPQETQYF
>16|TRBV23-1|TRBJ2-3
CASSQSFRPSTDTQYF
>15|TRBV5-1|TRBJ2-7
CASSFGLAGDGEQYF
>13|TRBV30|TRBJ2-7
CAWSVFSSYEQYF
>13|TRBV12-3/TRBV12-4|TRBJ2-7
CASSLSYSYEQYF
>15|TRBV28|TRBJ2-7
CASSLGQGVGYEQYF
>11|TRBV27|TRBJ1-1
CASSSDTEAFF
>13|TRBV5-1|TRBJ1-2
CASSGRQGSGYTF
>14|TRBV4-2|TRBJ1-2
CASSQRSQGYGYTF
>13|TRBV20-1|TRBJ1-1
CSALDRGATEAFF
>16|TRBV4-2|TRBJ1-2
CASSHQDGDSNYGYTF
>14|TRBV29-1|TRBJ1-2
CSVDTGFPLYGYTF
>16|TRBV20-1|TRBJ2-1
CSARAQDRATYNEQFF
>14|TRBV20-1|TRBJ2-3
CSGVLAGLTDTQYF
>15|TRBV20-1|TRBJ2-5
CSARDLERELETRYF
>15|TRBV27|TRBJ2-7
CASSVSVGSSYEQYF
>14|TRBV29-1|TRBJ2-7
CSVSGTGGGNEQYF
>13|TRBV18|TRBJ2-7
CASSPGSSYEQYF
>14|TRBV28|TRBJ2-1
CASSLRERPNEQFF
>15|TRBV4-1|TRBJ2-7
CASSPGTGNIYEQYF
>13|TRBV7-9|TRBJ1-2
CALLGEGNYGYTF
>12|TRBV30|TRBJ1-1
CAWSVATYEAFF
>15|TRBV28|TRBJ2-3
CASSLLRGATDTQYF
>14|TRBV20-1|TRBJ1-1
CSARGPEGDTEAFF
>15|TRBV11-3|TRBJ1-1
CASSQRGGTNTEAFF
>13|TRBV5-5|TRBJ2-7
CASSLGPFYEQYF
>14|TRBV5-1|TRBJ1-1
CASSLGPQGAGAFF
>16|TRBV7-9|TRBJ2-1
CASSLPGLAGHNEQFF
>13|TRBV7-9|TRBJ2-7
CASSSGTTYEQYF
>14|TRBV29-1|TRBJ2-3
CSTPEPASTDTQYF
>17|TRBV21-1|TRBJ1-5
CASSKEDTTYSNQPQHF
>14|TRBV29-1|TRBJ1-3
CSVEDPQGRNTIYF
>12|TRBV27|TRBJ2-7
CASGPISYEQYF
>14|TRBV7-9|TRBJ2-7
CASSHRDRAYEQYF
>16|TRBV11-2|TRBJ2-5
CASSTPGTGLQETQYF
>17|TRBV12-3/TRBV12-4|TRBJ2-6
CASGTGTVKSGANVLTF